The clone carrying this T cell receptor (beta chain) was seen only a few times. Germline lookup yields CDR1 LGHDT and CDR2 YNNKEL (reference sequence). The V gene lost 0 bases and the J gene lost 4 bases, with 7 bases spanning the gap. CDR3 length: 14 amino acids. TCR beta CDR3 regions were amplified from RNA. Initially, a first-round RT-PCR of the TCR CDR3 employed the HTBI primer set. TCRdb itself ran the multiplex PCR reads through MiXCR, one entry per CDR3 protein. The profile covers roughly 300,000 distinct CDR3 sequences, with 11% to 15% appearing a single time and 20% to 25% taken by the ten largest. This record comes from a study of T cells in Graves' hyperthyroidism and ophthalmopathy.

The material sequenced was blood. V is TRBV3-1 and J is TRBJ2-1; D gene uncertain. The clonotype comes from a woman in her twenties or thirties with Graves' hyperthyroidism. Here the CDR3 DNA reads TGTGCCAGCAGCCAAGATCTAGGGTACAATGAGCAGTTCTTC. As protein: CASSQDLGYNEQFF.